This T cell receptor (beta chain) is drawn from a study of molecular identifiers for immune sequencing clone quantification (dated by TCRdb to the late 2010s). For the study in its entirety: For a replicate experiment, RNA from approximately 20,000 or 100,000 naive CD8 T cells was divided into five aliquots, and four of the five aliquots were sequenced. The study was a methods study using CD8 T cells to benchmark molecular-identifier clustering-based TCR repertoire sequencing (MIDCIRS) and TCR RNA copy counting.

Naive CD8 T cell libraries were made from roughly 18,000 to 920,000 sorted cells using 10%, 30% or 50% of purified RNA. On a BD FACSAria II, naive CD8 T cells were FACS-sorted as CD8+CD4-CCR7+CD45RA+ and collected into RLT Plus buffer. Ten to eleven TCR copies' worth of Jurkat RNA were spiked into about 20,000-1,100,000 naive CD8 T cell samples to test detection sensitivity. Enrichment of CD8 T cells was done with RosetteSep CD8+ T Cell Enrichment Cocktail plus Ficoll-Paque, and ACK red cell lysis came afterward. Receptor amplification or capture employed PCR. Sequenced using an Illumina HiSeq 4000. Preparation of bulk TCR libraries followed a previously described approach, with the TCR primers listed in Table S5. Purification of total RNA was performed with the Qiagen AllPrep DNA/RNA kit. Before any analysis, reads coming from multiple sequencing runs of the same library were combined into one pool. In the original analysis: Reads were retained only if the reads had an exact TCR constant sequence, and the retained reads were trimmed to 150 nt and grouped according to their 12-nt molecular barcodes. Within each barcode group, reads were sub-clustered at a 15% Levenshtein threshold, and quality-weighted consensus sequences were built per RNA molecule. Non-functional sequences were discarded, and so were lower-count sequences lying one edit away from another sequence. Barcode sub-clusters with fewer than 20% of the maximum read count were removed, based on fitting two negative binomial distributions. TCRdb took the public reads, trimmed them with fastp at Q25, ran MiXCR for clone calling and kept in-frame beta chains. Duplicate CDR3 protein sequences are folded into a single record with the most common DNA and genes. These V and J calls are TCRdb output, not the study's own analysis. The sample table lists about 510,000 distinct CDR3 sequences, about a fifth of them with a count of one. The ten largest clones represent approximately 0.84% of the sample.

The paper's findings and limits, for the study overall: In CMV-specific effector cells, clones with more than 20 RNA copies contained over 98% of molecules, whereas in naive cells such clones contained under 1% of molecules. Without barcode sub-clustering, chimeric consensus sequences inflated TCR diversity; chimeras reached as high as 47%. Naive libraries contained spiked-in Jurkat TCR RNA (roughly ten copies' worth), which is not part of the donor repertoire. A single cell's worth of spiked-in Jurkat TCR RNA was reported detectable even among 850,000 to 1,000,000 naive CD8 T cells. Highly expanded clone sizes could be underestimated if identical TCR molecules share a barcode. Modeling gave about 3.3 recovered TCR RNA copies per cell versus 8 to 10 by digital PCR, implying roughly 29% capture efficiency.

Regarding this clonotype: No antigen is known for it. A much larger clone is a single base away; this may be a read error.

Specimen: naive CD8+ T cells from blood, with Jurkat cell RNA spiked in. The sample's cell subset or site, from its label and the paper: FACS-sorted CD8+CD4-CCR7+CD45RA+ naive T cells. The sequence was collected from a human donor in good health. Some libraries in this study had Jurkat cell RNA spiked in.

The sequenced DNA: TGTGCCAGCACCGAGTCCCTAGCCAAAAACATTCAGTACTTC. The translation is CASTESLAKNIQYF. Rearrangement joined TRBV2 to TRBJ2-4, with an unclear D gene assignment. A distance of 10 bases separates the germline ends of V and J, which lose 7 bases and 0 bases respectively. As encoded in the germline V gene, CDR1 is SNHLY while CDR2 is FYNNEI. The CDR3 runs 14 residues from the cysteine to the phenylalanine. Only the CDR3 DNA is retained, 42 bases long and in frame from the first base.